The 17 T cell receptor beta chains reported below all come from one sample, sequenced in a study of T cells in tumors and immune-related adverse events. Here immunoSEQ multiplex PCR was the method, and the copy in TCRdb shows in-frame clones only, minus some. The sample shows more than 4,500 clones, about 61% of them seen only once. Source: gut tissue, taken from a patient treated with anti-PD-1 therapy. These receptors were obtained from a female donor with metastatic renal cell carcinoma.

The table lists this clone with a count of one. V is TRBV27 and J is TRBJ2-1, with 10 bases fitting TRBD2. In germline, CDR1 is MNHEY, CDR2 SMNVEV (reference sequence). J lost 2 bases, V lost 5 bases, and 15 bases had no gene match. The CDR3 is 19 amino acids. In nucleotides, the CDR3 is TGTGCCAGCAGTAGAGGTAAGGCTAGCGGGAGCAAAACCTACAATGAGCAGTTCTTC. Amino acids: CASSRGKASGSKTYNEQFF.

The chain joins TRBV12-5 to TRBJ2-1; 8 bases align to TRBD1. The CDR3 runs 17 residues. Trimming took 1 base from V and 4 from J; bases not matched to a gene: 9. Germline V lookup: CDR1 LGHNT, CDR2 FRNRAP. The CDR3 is CASGLDPRDRRYNEQFF. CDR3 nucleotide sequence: TGTGCTAGTGGTTTGGACCCCCGGGACAGGCGATACAATGAGCAGTTCTTC. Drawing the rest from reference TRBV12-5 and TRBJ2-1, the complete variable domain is DARVTQTPRHKVTEMGQEVTMRCQPILGHNTVFWYRQTMMQGLELLAYFRNRAPLDDSGMPKDRFSAEMPDATLATLKIQPSEPRDSAVYFCASGLDPRDRRYNEQFFGPGTRLTVL.

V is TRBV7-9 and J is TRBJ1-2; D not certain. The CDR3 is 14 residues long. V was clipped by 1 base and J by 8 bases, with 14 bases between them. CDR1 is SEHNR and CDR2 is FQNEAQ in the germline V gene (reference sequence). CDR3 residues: CASSLEIRVHGYTF. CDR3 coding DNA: TGTGCCAGCAGCTTAGAAATTAGGGTCCACGGCTACACCTTC.

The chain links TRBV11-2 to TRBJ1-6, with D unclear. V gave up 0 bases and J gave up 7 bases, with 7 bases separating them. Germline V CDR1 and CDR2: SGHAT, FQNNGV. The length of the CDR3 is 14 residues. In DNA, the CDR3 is TGTGCCAGCAGCTTAGACAGCGTCAATTCACCCCTCCACTTT. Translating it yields CASSLDSVNSPLHF.

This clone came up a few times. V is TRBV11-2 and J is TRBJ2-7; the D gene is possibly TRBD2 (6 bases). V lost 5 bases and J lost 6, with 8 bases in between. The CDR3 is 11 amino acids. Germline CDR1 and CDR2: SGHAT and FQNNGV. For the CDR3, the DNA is TGTGCCAGCAGCCGACTAGGCGAGCAGTACTTC. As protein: CASSRLGEQYF.

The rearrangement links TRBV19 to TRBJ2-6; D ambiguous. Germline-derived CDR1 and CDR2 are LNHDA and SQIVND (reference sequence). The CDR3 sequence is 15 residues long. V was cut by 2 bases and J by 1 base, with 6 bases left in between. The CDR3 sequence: CASSISGSGANVLTF. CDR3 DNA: TGTGCCAGTAGTATATCTGGATCTGGGGCCAACGTCCTGACTTTC.

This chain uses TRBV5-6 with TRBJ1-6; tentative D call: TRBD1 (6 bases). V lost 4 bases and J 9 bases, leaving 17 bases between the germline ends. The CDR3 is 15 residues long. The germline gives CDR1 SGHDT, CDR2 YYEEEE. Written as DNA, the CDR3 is TGTGCCAGCAGCCTAAAGTGGACAGTCAGTTCACCCCTCCACTTT. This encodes CASSLKWTVSSPLHF.

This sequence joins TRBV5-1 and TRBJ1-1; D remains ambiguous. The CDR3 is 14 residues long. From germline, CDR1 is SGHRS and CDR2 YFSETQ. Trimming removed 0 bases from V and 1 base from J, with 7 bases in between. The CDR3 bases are TGCGCCAGCAGCTTGGACCCCTCGAACACTGAAGCTTTCTTT. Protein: CASSLDPSNTEAFF. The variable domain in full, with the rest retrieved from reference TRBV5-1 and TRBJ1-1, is KAGVTQTPRYLIKTRGQQVTLSCSPISGHRSVSWYQQTPGQGLQFLFEYFSETQRNKGNFPGRFSGRQFSNSRSEMNVSTLELGDSALYLCASSLDPSNTEAFFGQGTRLTVV.

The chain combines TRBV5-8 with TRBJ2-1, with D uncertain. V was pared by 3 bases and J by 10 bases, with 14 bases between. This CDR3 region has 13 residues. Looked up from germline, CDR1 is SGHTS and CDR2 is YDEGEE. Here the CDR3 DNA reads TGTGCCAGCAGCTCCCGGACGGAGATAGAGCAGTTCTTC. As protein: CASSSRTEIEQFF.

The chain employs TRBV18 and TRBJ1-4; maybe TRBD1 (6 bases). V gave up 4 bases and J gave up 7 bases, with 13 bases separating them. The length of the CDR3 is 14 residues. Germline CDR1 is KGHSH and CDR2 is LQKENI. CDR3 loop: CASSRAGEGEKLFF. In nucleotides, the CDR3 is TGTGCCAGCTCACGAGCAGGGGAAGGTGAAAAACTGTTTTTT.

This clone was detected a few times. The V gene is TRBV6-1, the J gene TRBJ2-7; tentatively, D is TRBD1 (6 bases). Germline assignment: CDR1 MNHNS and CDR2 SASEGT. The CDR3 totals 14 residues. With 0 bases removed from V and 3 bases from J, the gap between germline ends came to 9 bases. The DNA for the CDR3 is TGTGCCAGCAGTGAAGCGACAGGCGTCTACGAGCAGTACTTC. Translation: CASSEATGVYEQYF.

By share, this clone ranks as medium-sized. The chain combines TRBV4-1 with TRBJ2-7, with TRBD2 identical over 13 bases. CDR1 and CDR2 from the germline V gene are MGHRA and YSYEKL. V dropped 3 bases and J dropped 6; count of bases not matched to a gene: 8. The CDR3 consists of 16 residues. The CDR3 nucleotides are TGCGCCAGCAGCCAGGGAAACGGACTAGCGGGAGCCGAGCAGTACTTC. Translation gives CASSQGNGLAGAEQYF.

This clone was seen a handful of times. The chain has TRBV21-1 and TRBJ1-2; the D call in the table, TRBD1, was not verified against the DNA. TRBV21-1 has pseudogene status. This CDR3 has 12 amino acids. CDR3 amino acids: CASGQGRYGYTF. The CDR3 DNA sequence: TGTGCCAGCGGACAGGGCAGGTATGGCTACACCTTC.

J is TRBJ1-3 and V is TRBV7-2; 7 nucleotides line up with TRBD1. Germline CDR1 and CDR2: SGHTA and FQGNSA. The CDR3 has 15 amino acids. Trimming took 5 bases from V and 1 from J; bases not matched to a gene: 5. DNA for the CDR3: TGTGCCAGCAGCCCCCAGACAGGGTCTGGAAACACCATATATTTT. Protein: CASSPQTGSGNTIYF.

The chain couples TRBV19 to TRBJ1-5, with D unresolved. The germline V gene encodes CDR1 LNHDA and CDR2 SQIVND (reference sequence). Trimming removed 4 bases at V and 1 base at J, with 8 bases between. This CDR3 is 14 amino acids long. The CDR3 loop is CASSTAVSNQPQHF. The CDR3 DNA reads TGTGCCAGTAGTACGGCTGTGAGCAATCAGCCCCAGCATTTT.

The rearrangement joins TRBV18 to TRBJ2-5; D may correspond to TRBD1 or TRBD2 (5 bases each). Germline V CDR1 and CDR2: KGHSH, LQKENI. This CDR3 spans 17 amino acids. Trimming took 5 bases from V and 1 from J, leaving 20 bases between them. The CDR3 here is CASSTFEGTEIQETQYF. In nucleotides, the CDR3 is TGTGCCAGCTCAACCTTCGAAGGGACCGAGATCCAAGAGACCCAGTACTTC. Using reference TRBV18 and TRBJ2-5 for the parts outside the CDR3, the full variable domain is NAGVMQNPRHLVRRRGQEARLRCSPMKGHSHVYWYRQLPEEGLKFMVYLQKENIIDESGMPKERFSAEFPKEGPSILRIQQVVRGDSAAYFCASSTFEGTEIQETQYFGPGTRLLVL.

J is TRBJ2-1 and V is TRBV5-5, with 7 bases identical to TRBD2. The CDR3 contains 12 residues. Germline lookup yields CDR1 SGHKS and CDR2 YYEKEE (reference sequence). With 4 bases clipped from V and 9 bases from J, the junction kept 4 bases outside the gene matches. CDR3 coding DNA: TGTGCCAGCAGCATACTAGCGACTGAGCAGTTCTTC. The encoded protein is CASSILATEQFF.